This T cell receptor (beta chain) was captured by sequencing in a study of T cells in Graves' hyperthyroidism and ophthalmopathy. Authors of the study amplified TCR beta CDR3 regions from RNA transcripts. During a first-round RT-PCR of the TCR CDR3, the HTBI primer set was used. MiXCR was run by TCRdb on the multiplex PCR reads, yielding one entry per CDR3 protein. The table lists 300,000 or so distinct CDR3 sequences, roughly 17% of them singletons. Whole-study results and caveats: Ophthalmopathy and stable hyperthyroidism were told apart by a 13 V-J model.

Germline V gives CDR1 SNHLY, CDR2 FYNNEI. V lost 0 bases, J lost 2 bases, and 4 bases stayed unmatched. CDR3 length equals 16 residues. This clonotype appeared many times. Its antigen is still unknown. The chain is built from TRBV2 and TRBJ2-3, with 8 nucleotides matching TRBD2. The sample comprised blood. The clonotype originates from a young man with Graves' hyperthyroidism. The CDR3 DNA reads as TGTGCCAGCAGTGAAGCTAGCGGGACAACCACAGATACGCAGTATTTT. Amino acids: CASSEASGTTTDTQYF.